This T cell receptor (beta chain) is drawn from a study of regulatory and conventional T cells in RAG deficiency. Notes on the study in general: RAG-deficient patients showed markedly lower Shannon entropy and higher Simpson indices than control T-cell subsets. Shorter CDR3s in all patient subsets; >90% Treg-Tconv overlap in Omenn.

Unmatched junction bases numbered 4, after V lost 3 bases and J lost 12 bases. Germline V lookup: CDR1 SGHAT, CDR2 FQNNGV. The CDR3 is made up of 13 amino acids. Clones were read by immunoSEQ multiplex PCR, and TCRdb kept only the in-frame ones, dropping some. The table lists more than 30,000 clones, 85% to 90% of them singletons. In regard to this clone: No antigen is known for it.

These sequences were also reported in another study, on regulatory T cells. As that report states: The primer mix had 52 TRBV and 13 TRBJ primers. In patients, unique TRB V-J pairs were restricted and V/J usage skewed, especially in Tregs.

This TCR was sampled from a human donor in good health. The sequencing sample was made of CD8+ T cells sorted from blood. The rearrangement joins TRBV11-2 to TRBJ2-1; 11 nucleotides line up with TRBD1. The CDR3 region is CASSLTGTGGQFF. The CDR3 region has the DNA TGTGCCAGCAGCTTGACCGGGACAGGGGGGCAGTTCTTC. Full variable domain (outside the CDR3, taken from reference TRBV11-2 and TRBJ2-1): EAGVAQSPRYKIIEKRQSVAFWCNPISGHATLYWYQQILGQGPKLLIQFQNNGVVDDSQLPKDRFSAERLKGVDSTLKIQPAKLEDSAVYLCASSLTGTGGQFFGPGTRLTVL.